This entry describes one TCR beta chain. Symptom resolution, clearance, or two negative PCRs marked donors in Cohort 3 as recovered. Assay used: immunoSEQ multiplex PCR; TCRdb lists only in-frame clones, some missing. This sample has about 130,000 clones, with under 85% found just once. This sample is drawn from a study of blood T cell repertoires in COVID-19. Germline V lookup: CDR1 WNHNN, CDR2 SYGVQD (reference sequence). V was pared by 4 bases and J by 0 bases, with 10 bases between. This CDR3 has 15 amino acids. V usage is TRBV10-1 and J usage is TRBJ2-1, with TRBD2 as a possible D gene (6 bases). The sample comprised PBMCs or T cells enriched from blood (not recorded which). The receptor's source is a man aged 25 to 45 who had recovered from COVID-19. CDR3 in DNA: TGCGCCAGCAGTGCGCGGGGTACCTCCTACAATGAGCAGTTCTTC. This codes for CASSARGTSYNEQFF.